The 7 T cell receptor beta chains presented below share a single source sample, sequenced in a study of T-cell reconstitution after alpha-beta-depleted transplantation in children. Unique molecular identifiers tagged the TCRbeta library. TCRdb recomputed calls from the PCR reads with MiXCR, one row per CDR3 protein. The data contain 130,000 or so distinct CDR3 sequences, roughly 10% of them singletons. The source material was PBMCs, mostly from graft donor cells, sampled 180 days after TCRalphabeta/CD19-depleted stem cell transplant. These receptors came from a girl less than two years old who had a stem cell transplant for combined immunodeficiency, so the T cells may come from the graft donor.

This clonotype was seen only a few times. The CDR3 sequence is CASSIWDEQFF. CDR3 in DNA: TGTGCCAGTAGTATATGGGATGAGCAGTTCTTC. The chain uses TRBV19 and TRBJ2-1; D is unresolved. Trimming shortened V by 2 bases and J by 8 bases, and 4 bases separated the two germline ends. Looked up from germline, CDR1 is LNHDA and CDR2 is SQIVND (reference sequence). This CDR3 has 11 residues.

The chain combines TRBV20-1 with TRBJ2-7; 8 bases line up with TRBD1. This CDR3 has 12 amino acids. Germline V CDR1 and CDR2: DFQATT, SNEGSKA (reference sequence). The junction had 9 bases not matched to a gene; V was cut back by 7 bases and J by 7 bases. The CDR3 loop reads CSVLTGGGEQYF. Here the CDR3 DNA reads TGCAGTGTCCTCACAGGGGGAGGTGAGCAGTACTTC.

CDR3 protein: CSARTALGQNTEAFF. In nucleotides, the CDR3 is TGCAGTGCTAGAACCGCGCTGGGACAGAACACTGAAGCTTTCTTT. The J gene is TRBJ1-1, the V gene TRBV20-1; the D gene is possibly TRBD1 (6 bases). Germline V gene lookup returns CDR1 DFQATT and CDR2 SNEGSKA (reference sequence). The CDR3 has 15 amino acids. Trimming removed 2 bases at V and 1 base at J, with 14 bases between.

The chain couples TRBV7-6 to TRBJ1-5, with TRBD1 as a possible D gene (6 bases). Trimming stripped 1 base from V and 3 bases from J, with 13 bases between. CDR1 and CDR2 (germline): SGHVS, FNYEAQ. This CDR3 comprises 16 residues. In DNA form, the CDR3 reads TGTGCCAGCAGCTTAGAAGAGTCAGGGGTCAATCAGCCCCAGCATTTT. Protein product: CASSLEESGVNQPQHF.

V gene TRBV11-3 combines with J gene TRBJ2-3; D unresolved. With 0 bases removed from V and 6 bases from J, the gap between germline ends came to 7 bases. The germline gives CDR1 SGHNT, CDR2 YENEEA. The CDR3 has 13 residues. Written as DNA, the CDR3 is TGTGCCAGCAGCTTAGATTTTGGCGATACGCAGTATTTT. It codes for CASSLDFGDTQYF.

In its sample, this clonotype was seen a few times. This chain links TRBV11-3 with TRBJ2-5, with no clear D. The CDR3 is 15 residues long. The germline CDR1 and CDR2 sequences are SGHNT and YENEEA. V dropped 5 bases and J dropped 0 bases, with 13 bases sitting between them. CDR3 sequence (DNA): TGTGCCAGCAGCCCAGAGGAAGGGAACCAAGAGACCCAGTACTTC. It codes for CASSPEEGNQETQYF.

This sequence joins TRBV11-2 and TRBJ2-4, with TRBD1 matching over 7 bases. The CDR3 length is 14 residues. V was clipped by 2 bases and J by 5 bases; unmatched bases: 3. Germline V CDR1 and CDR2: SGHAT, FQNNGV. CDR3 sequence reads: CASSLSGQENIQYF. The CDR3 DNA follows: TGTGCCAGCAGCTTATCTGGACAGGAAAACATTCAGTACTTC.